Each of the 20 T cell receptor beta chains below was sequenced from the same sample in a study of control samples from healthy donors and cancer patients (dated by TCRdb to the early 2020s). Libraries came from the immunoSEQ multiplex PCR assay. TCRdb obtained this table from immuneACCESS and retained in-frame rearrangements with V and J assigned. These tables miss some clones; where compared with another copy, unresolved V genes account for less than half of the shortfall, and the remainder is unexplained. The sample records tens of thousands of clones, around nine tenths of which are singletons. Together, the top ten hold around a tenth of the sample. What was sequenced was PBMCs. The source is a woman in her 50s with colorectal cancer.

About this clone: The sample holds other DNA sequences that translate to the same CDR3. The chain carries TRBV9 and TRBJ2-1; D gene ambiguous. Deletions cut 0 bases from V and 7 bases from J, with 8 bases between. From germline, CDR1 is SGDLS and CDR2 YYNGEE. CDR3 size: 13 residues. CDR3 region: CASSVELWNEQFF. As DNA, the CDR3 is TGTGCCAGCAGCGTAGAACTGTGGAATGAGCAGTTCTTC.

V gene TRBV6-2 or TRBV6-3 combines with J gene TRBJ1-1; D is ambiguous. In germline, CDR1 is MNHEY, CDR2 SVGEGT. With 2 bases removed from V and 3 bases from J, the gap between germline ends came to 16 bases. The CDR3 has 16 amino acids. The CDR3 reads CASSYSQALRHTEAFF. In nucleotides, the CDR3 is TGTGCCAGCAGTTACAGCCAGGCTCTGCGGCACACTGAAGCTTTCTTT.

The CDR3 sequence: CASSESEAFTGELFF. CDR3 nucleotides: TGCGCCAGCAGTGAGTCAGAAGCCTTCACCGGGGAGCTGTTTTTT. The chain uses TRBV10-1 and TRBJ2-2, with unresolved D. V was trimmed by 0 bases and J by 4 bases, leaving 9 bases between them. CDR1 is WNHNN, CDR2 SYGVQD, per germline (reference sequence). The CDR3 length is 15 residues.

This clone occurred once. The rearrangement links TRBV6-6 to TRBJ2-2, with a tentative D call TRBD2 (6 bases). Between the trimmed V and J ends, which lost 7 bases and 6 bases, there was a span of 18 bases. Germline loops: CDR1 MNHNY, CDR2 SVGAGI (reference sequence). This CDR3 has 15 amino acids. The CDR3 region is CASIRGSSVPGELFF. The CDR3 DNA reads TGTGCCAGCATCCGGGGGAGTTCTGTCCCCGGGGAGCTGTTTTTT.

This clone was seen more than once but under ten times. The chain uses TRBV7-9 and TRBJ1-3; D unresolved. Trimming took off 5 bases at V and 1 base at J, with 6 bases between the two ends. The CDR3 has 13 residues. Germline CDR1 SEHNR, CDR2 FQNEAQ (reference sequence). Written as DNA, the CDR3 is TGTGCCAGCAGCCCGAGTTCTGGAAACACCATATATTTT. Protein sequence: CASSPSSGNTIYF.

The chain employs TRBV9 and TRBJ1-2; TRBD1 is a possible D gene (5 bases). The CDR3 is 14 amino acids. CDR1 and CDR2 from the germline V gene are SGDLS and YYNGEE. Trimming took 3 bases from V and 2 from J, leaving 11 bases between them. Here the CDR3 reads CASSAGGNNYGYTF. As DNA, the CDR3 is TGTGCCAGCAGCGCCGGGGGAAACAACTATGGCTACACCTTC. Supplemented by reference TRBV9 and TRBJ1-2, the full variable domain reads DSGVTQTPKHLITATGQRVTLRCSPRSGDLSVYWYQQSLDQGLQFLIQYYNGEERAKGNILERFSAQQFPDLHSELNLSSLELGDSALYFCASSAGGNNYGYTFGSGTRLTVV.

V is TRBV28 and J is TRBJ1-1; D not certain. CDR1 and CDR2 (germline): MDHEN, SYDVKM. Trimming removed 4 bases from V and 1 base from J, with 7 bases in between. The CDR3 spans 13 residues. CDR3 loop: CASSSIANTEAFF. The CDR3 DNA reads TGTGCCAGCAGTTCCATTGCGAACACTGAAGCTTTCTTT.

The chain couples TRBV6-5 to TRBJ1-1; D remains unclear. This CDR3 spans 13 amino acids. Trimming cost V 8 bases and J 1 base, with 11 bases left between them. Germline V lookup: CDR1 MNHEY, CDR2 SVGAGI. The CDR3: CASPRLENTEAFF. The CDR3 DNA sequence: TGTGCCAGCCCCCGATTGGAGAACACTGAAGCTTTCTTT.

This clone has only one observation. V is TRBV3-1 (or the pseudogene TRBV3-2) and J is TRBJ2-2; D is unresolved. CDR3 length: 14 amino acids. The germline CDR1 and CDR2 sequences are LGHDT and YNNKEL (reference sequence). V was trimmed by 4 bases and J by 0 bases, leaving 6 bases between them. Written as DNA, the CDR3 is TGTGCCAGCAGCCCAACAGCGAACACCGGGGAGCTGTTTTTT. Protein sequence: CASSPTANTGELFF.

V usage is TRBV2 and J usage is TRBJ1-4, with D hard to call. Trimming removed 6 bases at V and 4 bases at J, with 9 bases between. Germline CDR1 and CDR2: SNHLY and FYNNEI. The CDR3 runs to 13 residues. The CDR3 is CASRRSDNEKLFF. The DNA for the CDR3 is TGTGCCAGCAGGAGGTCGGATAATGAAAAACTGTTTTTT.

V and J are TRBV29-1 and TRBJ1-2; D not resolved. V lost 6 bases and J 4 bases, leaving 15 bases between the germline ends. Germline assignment: CDR1 SQVTM and CDR2 ANQGSEA. The CDR3 is 13 residues long. The CDR3 sequence: CSVTPQDVYGYTF. The CDR3 coding sequence is TGCAGCGTCACCCCCCAGGATGTCTATGGCTACACCTTC.

The table lists this clone with a few counts. The chain is built from TRBV5-1 and TRBJ2-1; 7 bases agree with TRBD2. Germline V CDR1 and CDR2: SGHRS, YFSETQ. Trimming cost V 0 bases and J 4 bases; bases outside gene matches: 10. The CDR3 extends over 17 amino acids. The chain's CDR3 is CASSLEFGGGPYNEQFF. As DNA, the CDR3 is TGCGCCAGCAGCTTGGAGTTTGGCGGGGGACCTTACAATGAGCAGTTCTTC.

This chain uses TRBV5-1 with TRBJ1-2; D is possibly TRBD1 (6 bases). V was cut by 0 bases and J by 5 bases, with 14 bases left in between. This CDR3 contains 15 residues. From germline, CDR1 is SGHRS and CDR2 YFSETQ. The CDR3 spells CASSLAPGVDYGYTF. CDR3 nucleotides: TGCGCCAGCAGCTTGGCCCCAGGGGTTGATTATGGCTACACCTTC. The whole variable domain, remainder taken from reference TRBV5-1 and TRBJ1-2, is KAGVTQTPRYLIKTRGQQVTLSCSPISGHRSVSWYQQTPGQGLQFLFEYFSETQRNKGNFPGRFSGRQFSNSRSEMNVSTLELGDSALYLCASSLAPGVDYGYTFGSGTRLTVV.

This clone was picked up one time. This chain links TRBV23-1 with TRBJ1-4; TRBD1 matches 8 bases. TRBV23-1 is an ORF; its function is uncertain. Germline trimming cut 4 bases from V and 7 bases from J; bases unmatched to any gene: 14. The CDR3 runs 17 residues. The chain's CDR3 is CASSRWTGSSRGEKLFF. The CDR3 region has the DNA TGCGCCAGCAGTCGATGGACAGGGTCATCTCGTGGTGAAAAACTGTTTTTT.

The chain recombines TRBV28 with TRBJ1-6; D perhaps matches TRBD1 (6 bases). V was clipped by 5 bases and J by 0 bases, with 23 bases between them. CDR1 and CDR2 (germline): MDHEN, SYDVKM. The CDR3 covers 20 residues. The CDR3 protein is CASSTPPGRGGSSYNSPLHF. The CDR3 region has the DNA TGTGCCAGCAGTACTCCGCCGGGGAGGGGGGGGAGCTCCTATAATTCACCCCTCCACTTT.

This chain connects TRBV3-1 (or the pseudogene TRBV3-2) to TRBJ1-1; D might be TRBD1 (5 bases). The CDR3 runs 17 residues. Looked up from germline, CDR1 is LGHDT and CDR2 is YNNKEL (reference sequence). The V end lost 0 bases, the J end lost 3 bases, and 17 bases lay between the germline ends. DNA for the CDR3: TGTGCCAGCAGCCAAGATTGGCGGGCCGGGGGGGACACTGAAGCTTTCTTT. Its translation is CASSQDWRAGGDTEAFF.

The chain recombines TRBV19 with TRBJ2-3, with D perhaps matching TRBD1 or TRBD2 (5 bases each). Trimming took off 4 bases at V and 2 bases at J, with 10 bases between the two ends. Germline V lookup: CDR1 LNHDA, CDR2 SQIVND (reference sequence). There are 14 residues in the CDR3. Here the CDR3 DNA reads TGTGCCAGTAGTAGGGGGACCTACACAGATACGCAGTATTTT. Its protein is CASSRGTYTDTQYF.

The rearrangement joins TRBV5-6 to TRBJ1-6; no definite D call. Looked up from germline, CDR1 is SGHDT and CDR2 is YYEEEE. The CDR3 is 13 residues long. The V gene lost 4 bases and the J gene lost 9 bases, with 11 bases spanning the gap. The CDR3 DNA reads TGTGCCAGCAGCGGAGAAGTAAGTTCACCCCTCCACTTT. It specifies CASSGEVSSPLHF.

This chain links TRBV12-5 with TRBJ2-5; 12 bases fit TRBD2. The CDR3 has 16 residues. CDR1 LGHNT and CDR2 FRNRAP come from the germline V gene. Germline trimming cut 3 bases from V and 4 bases from J; bases unmatched to any gene: 6. CDR3 sequence reads: CASGFSTSGGAETQYF. CDR3 DNA: TGTGCTAGTGGTTTCTCGACTAGCGGGGGCGCAGAGACCCAGTACTTC.

V usage is TRBV6-4 and J usage is TRBJ2-2; unclear D gene. Germline values: CDR1 MRHNA, CDR2 SNTAGT. V lost 4 bases and J 0 bases, leaving 6 bases between the germline ends. CDR3 size: 14 residues. CDR3 loop: CASSATTNTGELFF. CDR3 DNA: TGTGCCAGCAGTGCCACCACGAACACCGGGGAGCTGTTTTTT.